The rows below give T cell receptor beta chains drawn from one sample of a study of blood T cell repertoires in COVID-19. The repertoire was sequenced with immunoSEQ multiplex PCR; TCRdb's copy has only in-frame clones and lacks some. The sample has approximately 480,000 clones, approximately 90% seen once. The sequencing input was PBMCs or T cells enriched from blood (not recorded which). The receptors here all came from a woman aged 18 to 35 who had recovered from COVID-19. The CDR3 runs from the conserved cysteine through the conserved F or W. A D gene is named only where the DNA matches it firmly. Size is omitted from some rows. Given values are once, few, many or a class for expanded clones.

j_gene | len | v_gene | abundance | d_gene | CDR3nt | CDR3aa
TRBJ2-1 | 13 | TRBV5-4 | . | . | TGTGCCACATCGAGGGGGGGCTACAATGAGCAGTTCTTC | CATSRGGYNEQFF
TRBJ2-7 | 13 | TRBV11-2 | . | TRBD2 | TGTGCCAGCGGGACGGGAGGGGACTACGAGCAGTACTTC | CASGTGGDYEQYF
TRBJ1-3 | 16 | TRBV3-1/TRBV3-2 | few | . | TGTGCCAGCAGCCCCCTGGTAAGGGGTACTGGAAACACCATATATTTT | CASSPLVRGTGNTIYF
TRBJ1-3 | 14 | TRBV30 | . | TRBD1 | TGTGCCCTAGAAGGGGGACAGGGCAGAAACACCATATATTTT | CALEGGQGRNTIYF
TRBJ2-1 | 13 | TRBV7-9 | once | TRBD1 | TGTGCCAGCACTCAACAGGGGCCCAATGAGCAGTTCTTC | CASTQQGPNEQFF
TRBJ1-1 | 16 | TRBV7-2 | . | TRBD1 | TGTGCCAGCAGCTTCCGGACAGGGGGACTGAACACTGAAGCTTTCTTT | CASSFRTGGLNTEAFF
TRBJ1-1 | 13 | TRBV20-1 | . | TRBD1 | TGCAGTGCTAGTGAGGGGGCGGTCACTGAAGCTTTCTTT | CSASEGAVTEAFF
TRBJ1-2 | 15 | TRBV4-1 | . | . | TGCGCCAGCAGCCAAGTCCAGGGCCTAAACTATGGCTACACCTTC | CASSQVQGLNYGYTF
TRBJ2-3 | 16 | TRBV7-3 | once | . | TGTGCCAGCAGCTTATCGGGACGGGGGTGGACAGATACGCAGTATTTT | CASSLSGRGWTDTQYF
TRBJ2-3 | 14 | TRBV5-1 | . | TRBD2 | TGCGCCAGCAGCTTGGGACTAGCGGAGGATACGCAGTATTTT | CASSLGLAEDTQYF
TRBJ2-7 | 18 | TRBV27 | once | TRBD1 | TGTGCCAGCAGTTTTCTCAGTCCGGGACAGGGGGCAGCCCACGAGCAGTACTTC | CASSFLSPGQGAAHEQYF
TRBJ2-7 | 14 | TRBV27 | . | . | TGTGCCAGCAGTTACCCCGGGACAACCCACGAGCAGTACTTC | CASSYPGTTHEQYF
TRBJ1-4 | 17 | TRBV5-1 | . | TRBD1 | TGCGCCAGCAGCTGGAAACAGGGGATTGCAACTAATGAAAAACTGTTTTTT | CASSWKQGIATNEKLFF
TRBJ2-5 | 16 | TRBV12-2 | . | . | TGTGCAAGTCGCTTAGAGGAGGAGGGCAGGGGGGAGACCCAGTACTTC | CASRLEEEGRGETQYF
TRBJ2-7 | 15 | TRBV4-2 | once | . | TGTGCCAGCAGCCAAGTGGGACTCCTTTCCTACGAGCAGTACTTC | CASSQVGLLSYEQYF
TRBJ1-2 | 14 | TRBV5-1 | few | TRBD1 | TGCGCCAGCAGCTGGAGACAGGGGGCCCGTGGCTACACCTTC | CASSWRQGARGYTF
TRBJ2-7 | 16 | TRBV6-5 | . | TRBD2 | TGTGCCAGCAGTTATGGTCGGGGGGGCCTCTCCTACGAGCAGTACTTC | CASSYGRGGLSYEQYF
TRBJ2-7 | 11 | TRBV7-2 | . | . | TGTGCCAGCAGCAAGCACTACGAGCAGTACTTC | CASSKHYEQYF
TRBJ2-7 | 17 | TRBV28 | . | TRBD2 | TGTGCCAGCAGTCCCTCCCCCCAGGCGGGGGGTTCCTACGAGCAGTACTTC | CASSPSPQAGGSYEQYF
TRBJ1-2 | 15 | TRBV7-2 | . | . | TGTGCCAGCAGCCTCCTTCCGGGGTTGAACTATGGCTACACCTTC | CASSLLPGLNYGYTF
TRBJ1-4 | 14 | TRBV6-1 | . | . | TGTGCCAGCAGTGAAGGGGAGGGTGATGAAAAACTGTTTTTT | CASSEGEGDEKLFF
TRBJ1-3 | 15 | TRBV5-1 | . | . | TGCGCCAGCAGCTTGGACGGGGGTGCTGGAAACACCATATATTTT | CASSLDGGAGNTIYF
TRBJ2-7 | 13 | TRBV29-1 | . | . | TGCAGCGTTGAAGGGGCCGCTACCTACGAGCAGTACTTC | CSVEGAATYEQYF
TRBJ2-5 | 14 | TRBV30 | . | . | TGTGCCTGGAGTGTACGCGGGGTAGGGGAGACCCAGTACTTC | CAWSVRGVGETQYF
TRBJ2-7 | 14 | TRBV5-1 | . | . | TGCGCCAGCAGTCAACGGAGGGTAGGGGACGAGCAGTACTTC | CASSQRRVGDEQYF
TRBJ2-1 | 15 | TRBV9 | . | TRBD1 | TGTGCCAGCAGCGTCGACAGGGTCCCCTACAATGAGCAGTTCTTC | CASSVDRVPYNEQFF
TRBJ2-7 | 15 | TRBV30 | once | TRBD2 | TGTGCCTGGAGTCGAGGTAGCGGGGGGGCCTACGAGCAGTACTTC | CAWSRGSGGAYEQYF
TRBJ1-2 | 12 | TRBV28 | . | . | TGTGCCAGCAGCACAGGGTCGGTTGGCTACACCTTC | CASSTGSVGYTF
TRBJ2-7 | 13 | TRBV20-1 | . | . | TGCAGTGCTAGTCTGGGGAGCTCCTACGAGCAGTACTTC | CSASLGSSYEQYF
TRBJ1-1 | 14 | TRBV7-9 | . | . | TGTGCCAGCAGCTTAGGAGGGTATGGCACTGAAGCTTTCTTT | CASSLGGYGTEAFF
TRBJ2-2 | 14 | TRBV10-2 | . | . | TGCGCCAGCAGTGAAACCAGGAACACCGGGGAGCTGTTTTTT | CASSETRNTGELFF
TRBJ1-6 | 16 | TRBV4-1 | once | . | TGCGCCAGCAGCCAGCACCTAGGACAGTTTAATTCACCCCTCCACTTT | CASSQHLGQFNSPLHF
TRBJ2-2 | 15 | TRBV21-1 | . | . | TGTGCCAGCAGCCCAGATATATTGACTACCGGGGAGCTGTTTTTT | CASSPDILTTGELFF
TRBJ1-1 | 12 | TRBV7-9 | . | TRBD1 | TGTGCCAGCGGTTACAGGGGGACTGAAGCTTTCTTT | CASGYRGTEAFF
TRBJ2-3 | 17 | TRBV4-1 | . | TRBD2 | TGCGCCAGCAGCCAGGACGGTTTAGCGGGGGGAGGTGGTGCGCAGTATTTT | CASSQDGLAGGGGAQYF
TRBJ1-1 | 15 | TRBV10-3 | . | . | TGTGCCATCAGTCCTTATACAGGGACGGCGGCCGAAGCTTTCTTT | CAISPYTGTAAEAFF
TRBJ2-5 | 14 | TRBV6-5 | . | . | TGTGCCAGCAGTTGGAACGGCGGGGTAGAGACCCAGTACTTC | CASSWNGGVETQYF
TRBJ2-2 | 16 | TRBV24-1 | . | . | TGTGCCACCAGTGATTTAAGGAGCGGGAACACCGGGGAGCTGTTTTTT | CATSDLRSGNTGELFF
TRBJ1-5 | 15 | TRBV6-6 | . | TRBD1 | TGTGCCAGCATAACGACAGGGGGAAATAATCAGCCCCAGCATTTT | CASITTGGNNQPQHF
TRBJ1-2 | 15 | TRBV27 | . | . | TGTGCCAGCACCCCCAGGGGATATGTGGACTATGGCTACACCTTC | CASTPRGYVDYGYTF
TRBJ1-1 | 13 | TRBV12-5 | . | TRBD1 | TGTGCTAGTGCCAGGGGGCTCAACACTGAAGCTTTCTTT | CASARGLNTEAFF
TRBJ1-1 | 12 | TRBV12-3/TRBV12-4 | once | . | TGTGCCAGCAGTCCAACAGGGCTTGGAGCTTTCTTT | CASSPTGLGAFF
TRBJ2-3 | 13 | TRBV7-2 | . | . | TGTGCCAGCAGCCTTGTACAGGAAGATACGCAGTATTTT | CASSLVQEDTQYF
TRBJ1-3 | 15 | TRBV7-6 | . | . | TGTGCCAGCAGCTTAGGGTCCGGCTCTGGAAACACCATATATTTT | CASSLGSGSGNTIYF
TRBJ1-6 | 14 | TRBV5-1 | few | . | TGCGCCAGCAGCTTGGAAGCGTATAATTCACCCCTCCACTTT | CASSLEAYNSPLHF
TRBJ1-2 | 13 | TRBV29-1 | . | TRBD1 | TGCAGCGTCCTGGGACAGGGAAAGTATGGCTACACCTTC | CSVLGQGKYGYTF
TRBJ1-5 | 16 | TRBV4-1 | . | . | TGCGCCAGCAGCCCCCCAGGGCTAACCCCCAATCAGCCCCAGCATTTT | CASSPPGLTPNQPQHF
TRBJ1-5 | 14 | TRBV6-1 | . | . | TGTGCCAGCAGTGAAGTGCAGGAAGGCACGCCCCAGCATTTT | CASSEVQEGTPQHF